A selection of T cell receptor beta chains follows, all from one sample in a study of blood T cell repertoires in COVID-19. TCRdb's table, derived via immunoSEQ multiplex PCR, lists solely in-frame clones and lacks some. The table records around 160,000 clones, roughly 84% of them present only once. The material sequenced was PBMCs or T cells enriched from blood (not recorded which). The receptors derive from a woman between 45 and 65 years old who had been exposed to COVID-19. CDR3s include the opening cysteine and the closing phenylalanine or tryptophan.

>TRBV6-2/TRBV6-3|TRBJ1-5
CASSLWASNPNQPQHF
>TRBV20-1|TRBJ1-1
CSAWTDTEAFF
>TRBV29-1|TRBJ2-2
CSAALAGEVGELFF
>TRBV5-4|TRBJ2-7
CASKLQGSAYEQYF
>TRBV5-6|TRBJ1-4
CASSPSLVQGGEKLFF
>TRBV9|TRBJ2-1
CASSASGTSGDLEFF
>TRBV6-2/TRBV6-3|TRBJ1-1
CASSGHGTPKAEAFF
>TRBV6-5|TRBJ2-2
CASSYGQVNTGELFF
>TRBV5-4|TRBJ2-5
CASSLGFGGGAEETQYF
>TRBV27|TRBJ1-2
CASSLSAGTGRINGYTF
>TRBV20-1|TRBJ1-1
CIGGRPQSAFF
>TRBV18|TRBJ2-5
CASSPLALETQYF
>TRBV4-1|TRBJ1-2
CASSPDRGDYGYTF
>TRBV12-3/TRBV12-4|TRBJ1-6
CASSSRVNSPLHF
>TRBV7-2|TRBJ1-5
CASSLAVNQPQHF
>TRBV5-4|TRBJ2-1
CASSFGRRGAVGEQFF
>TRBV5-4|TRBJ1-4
CASSFGPDEKLFF
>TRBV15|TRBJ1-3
CATSRNREPGNTIYF
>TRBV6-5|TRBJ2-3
CASGTLGGLGDTQYF
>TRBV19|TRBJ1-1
CASSPPGGIEAFF
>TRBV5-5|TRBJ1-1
CASSNRATGGSLGTEAFF
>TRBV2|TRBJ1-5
CASRATGDNQPQHF
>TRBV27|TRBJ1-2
CASSSGDYGYTF
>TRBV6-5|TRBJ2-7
CASIRSTGSSYEQYF
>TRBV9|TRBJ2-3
CASSVSGSGKDTQYF
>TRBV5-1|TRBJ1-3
CASSLNPGTGAGNTIYF
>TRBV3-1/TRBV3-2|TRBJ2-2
CASSQVGLAGGNGELFF
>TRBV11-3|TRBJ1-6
CASSLEAGGSYNSPLHF
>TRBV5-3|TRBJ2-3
CARSWPVAGTNPGTDTQYF
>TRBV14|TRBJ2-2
CASSPGTRTGELFF
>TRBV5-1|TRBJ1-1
CASSRGGTGGKDTEAFF
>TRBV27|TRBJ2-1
CASSSAEDEQFF
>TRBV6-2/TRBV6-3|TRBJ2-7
CASSKPRRLAATYEQYF
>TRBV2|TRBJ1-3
CASRMQGTGNTIYF
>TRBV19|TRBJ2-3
CASSMTSGAQSPTDTQYF